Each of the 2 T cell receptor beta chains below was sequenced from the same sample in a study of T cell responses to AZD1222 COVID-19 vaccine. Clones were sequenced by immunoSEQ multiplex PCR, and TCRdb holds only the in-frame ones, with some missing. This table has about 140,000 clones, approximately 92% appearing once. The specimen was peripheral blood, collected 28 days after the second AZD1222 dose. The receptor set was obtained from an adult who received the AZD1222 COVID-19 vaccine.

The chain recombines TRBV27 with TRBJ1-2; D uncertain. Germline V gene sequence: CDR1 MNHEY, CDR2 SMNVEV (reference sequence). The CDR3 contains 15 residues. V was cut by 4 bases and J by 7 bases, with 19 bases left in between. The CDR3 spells CASSSYTENWRGYTF. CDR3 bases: TGTGCCAGCAGTTCCTACACCGAAAATTGGCGTGGCTACACCTTC.

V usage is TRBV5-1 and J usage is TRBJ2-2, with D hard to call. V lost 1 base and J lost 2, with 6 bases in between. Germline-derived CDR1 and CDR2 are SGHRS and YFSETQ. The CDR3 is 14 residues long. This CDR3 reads CASSLRVNTGELFF. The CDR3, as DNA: TGCGCCAGCAGCTTGAGGGTCAACACCGGGGAGCTGTTTTTT. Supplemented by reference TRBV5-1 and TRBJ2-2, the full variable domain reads KAGVTQTPRYLIKTRGQQVTLSCSPISGHRSVSWYQQTPGQGLQFLFEYFSETQRNKGNFPGRFSGRQFSNSRSEMNVSTLELGDSALYLCASSLRVNTGELFFGEGSRLTVL.